The rows below give T cell receptor beta chains drawn from one sample of a study of cytomegalovirus exposure and HLA in healthy donors. Profiled with immunoSEQ multiplex PCR; TCRdb holds only in-frame clones, not every one. Among fewer than 150,000 clones, around 81% were seen once, and the ten largest hold about 6.8%. Sequencing input: PBMCs. The receptors here all came from a man in his forties in good health and CMV-seropositive. Both conserved end residues are part of each CDR3. The order of the fields is D gene, V gene, J gene, clone size, CDR3 protein, CDR3 DNA. The D gene is left open where the match is weak. Clone size, where shown, is once, few, many, or a class for clones that have expanded.

d_call: .
v_call: TRBV5-1
j_call: TRBJ1-3
clone_size: .
cdr3_aa: CASGSDSSSGNTIYF
cdr3_nt: TGCGCCAGCGGCTCGGACAGTAGCTCTGGAAACACCATATATTTT

d_call: TRBD2
v_call: TRBV29-1
j_call: TRBJ2-4
clone_size: .
cdr3_aa: CSVEDRGGPGSDIQYF
cdr3_nt: TGCAGCGTTGAAGATCGGGGAGGGCCGGGGTCGGACATTCAGTACTTC

d_call: TRBD1
v_call: TRBV27
j_call: TRBJ1-1
clone_size: .
cdr3_aa: CASKGGTGNTEAFF
cdr3_nt: TGTGCCAGCAAAGGGGGGACAGGGAACACTGAAGCTTTCTTT

d_call: TRBD2
v_call: TRBV29-1
j_call: TRBJ2-1
clone_size: .
cdr3_aa: CSAVGGLAGGSSYNEQFF
cdr3_nt: TGCAGCGCCGTTGGGGGACTAGCGGGAGGGAGCTCCTACAATGAGCAGTTCTTC

d_call: TRBD1
v_call: TRBV6-6
j_call: TRBJ2-7
clone_size: .
cdr3_aa: CASRDSGTGFYEQYF
cdr3_nt: TGTGCCAGCAGGGACTCCGGGACAGGATTCTACGAGCAGTACTTC

d_call: .
v_call: TRBV30
j_call: TRBJ1-3
clone_size: .
cdr3_aa: CAWSQAGGNTIYF
cdr3_nt: TGTGCCTGGAGTCAGGCGGGGGGAAACACCATATATTTT

d_call: .
v_call: TRBV19
j_call: TRBJ2-3
clone_size: .
cdr3_aa: CASSITIDRFTDTQYF
cdr3_nt: TGTGCCAGTAGTATTACAATTGACAGGTTTACAGATACGCAGTATTTT

d_call: .
v_call: TRBV27
j_call: TRBJ1-6
clone_size: .
cdr3_aa: CASSFSPVFDNSPLHF
cdr3_nt: TGTGCCAGCAGTTTTTCGCCGGTCTTTGATAATTCACCCCTCCACTTT

d_call: .
v_call: TRBV19
j_call: TRBJ1-5
clone_size: .
cdr3_aa: CASSTLGGGADQPQHF
cdr3_nt: TGTGCCAGTAGTACTCTAGGTGGTGGGGCGGATCAGCCCCAGCATTTT

d_call: TRBD1
v_call: TRBV2
j_call: TRBJ2-3
clone_size: .
cdr3_aa: CASSDNRGYTDTQYF
cdr3_nt: TGTGCCAGCAGTGATAACAGGGGTTACACAGATACGCAGTATTTT

d_call: .
v_call: TRBV5-1
j_call: TRBJ2-1
clone_size: .
cdr3_aa: CASSLVAGSYNEQFF
cdr3_nt: TGCGCCAGCAGCTTAGTGGCAGGGTCGTACAATGAGCAGTTCTTC

d_call: .
v_call: TRBV11-2
j_call: TRBJ1-2
clone_size: .
cdr3_aa: CASSLERTALDGYTF
cdr3_nt: TGTGCCAGCAGCTTAGAGAGGACAGCGCTGGATGGCTACACCTTC

d_call: TRBD2
v_call: TRBV7-9
j_call: TRBJ2-2
clone_size: few
cdr3_aa: CASSPEKPGLAGAGELFF
cdr3_nt: TGTGCCAGCAGCCCGGAAAAACCGGGACTAGCGGGGGCCGGGGAGCTGTTTTTT

d_call: TRBD1
v_call: TRBV2
j_call: TRBJ2-7
clone_size: .
cdr3_aa: CASSDPGQGRHEQYF
cdr3_nt: TGTGCCAGCAGTGACCCGGGACAGGGCAGACACGAGCAGTACTTC

d_call: .
v_call: TRBV27
j_call: TRBJ1-4
clone_size: .
cdr3_aa: CASSSHPKQGPNEKLFF
cdr3_nt: TGTGCCAGCAGTTCCCACCCTAAACAGGGACCTAATGAAAAACTGTTTTTT

d_call: .
v_call: TRBV9
j_call: TRBJ2-7
clone_size: .
cdr3_aa: CASSEGAATYEQYF
cdr3_nt: TGTGCCAGCAGCGAAGGAGCGGCAACCTACGAGCAGTACTTC

d_call: .
v_call: TRBV18
j_call: TRBJ1-6
clone_size: .
cdr3_aa: CASSPRSSWSSYNSPLHF
cdr3_nt: TGTGCCAGCTCACCACGTTCTTCTTGGAGCTCCTATAATTCACCCCTCCACTTT

d_call: TRBD2
v_call: TRBV29-1
j_call: TRBJ2-3
clone_size: .
cdr3_aa: CSVAGTSGGRSTDTQYF
cdr3_nt: TGCAGCGTTGCCGGGACTAGCGGGGGCCGTAGCACAGATACGCAGTATTTT

d_call: TRBD2
v_call: TRBV5-1
j_call: TRBJ2-5
clone_size: .
cdr3_aa: CASSLHRPGTSGGFQETQYF
cdr3_nt: TGCGCCAGCAGCTTGCATCGTCCCGGGACTAGCGGGGGGTTTCAAGAGACCCAGTACTTC

d_call: .
v_call: TRBV2
j_call: TRBJ2-7
clone_size: few
cdr3_aa: CASRADRLNEQYF
cdr3_nt: TGTGCCAGCAGGGCAGACAGGTTAAACGAGCAGTACTTC

d_call: TRBD1
v_call: TRBV18
j_call: TRBJ2-5
clone_size: .
cdr3_aa: CASSPQGTGAQETQYF
cdr3_nt: TGTGCCAGCTCACCACAAGGGACAGGGGCCCAAGAGACCCAGTACTTC

d_call: TRBD1
v_call: TRBV28
j_call: TRBJ2-7
clone_size: .
cdr3_aa: CASSFNGLNYRGTGDYF
cdr3_nt: TGTGCCAGCAGTTTTAACGGATTAAATTATCGGGGGACAGGGGACTACTTC

d_call: TRBD2
v_call: TRBV2
j_call: TRBJ2-7
clone_size: .
cdr3_aa: CASRIPIAGAYEQYF
cdr3_nt: TGTGCCAGCAGGATCCCAATAGCGGGAGCGTACGAGCAGTACTTC

d_call: TRBD2
v_call: TRBV2
j_call: TRBJ2-3
clone_size: .
cdr3_aa: CASSGLAGSTDTQYF
cdr3_nt: TGTGCCAGCAGTGGACTAGCGGGTAGCACAGATACGCAGTATTTT

d_call: TRBD1
v_call: TRBV2
j_call: TRBJ2-4
clone_size: .
cdr3_aa: CASSEPGQGLKNIQYF
cdr3_nt: TGTGCCAGCAGTGAACCGGGACAGGGCCTAAAAAACATTCAGTACTTC

d_call: .
v_call: TRBV18
j_call: TRBJ2-2
clone_size: .
cdr3_aa: CASSPRETGELFF
cdr3_nt: TGTGCCAGCTCACCACGAGAAACCGGGGAGCTGTTTTTT

d_call: .
v_call: TRBV30
j_call: TRBJ1-2
clone_size: .
cdr3_aa: CAWSSGFYGYTF
cdr3_nt: TGTGCCTGGAGTTCGGGGTTCTATGGCTACACCTTC

d_call: TRBD1
v_call: TRBV28
j_call: TRBJ2-7
clone_size: .
cdr3_aa: CASSPRLGPGQGSYEQYF
cdr3_nt: TGTGCCAGCAGCCCTCGCCTGGGGCCGGGACAGGGGTCCTACGAGCAGTACTTC

d_call: TRBD1
v_call: TRBV7-9
j_call: TRBJ2-3
clone_size: .
cdr3_aa: CASSLYDRADTQYF
cdr3_nt: TGTGCCAGCAGCCTGTACGACAGGGCCGATACGCAGTATTTT

d_call: TRBD1
v_call: TRBV19
j_call: TRBJ2-1
clone_size: .
cdr3_aa: CASSIGQGRINEQFF
cdr3_nt: TGTGCCAGTAGTATAGGACAGGGAAGGATCAATGAGCAGTTCTTC

d_call: .
v_call: TRBV7-6
j_call: TRBJ2-7
clone_size: few
cdr3_aa: CASSRIPGVYEQYF
cdr3_nt: TGTGCCAGCAGCCGCATCCCAGGGGTCTACGAGCAGTACTTC

d_call: .
v_call: TRBV18
j_call: TRBJ2-3
clone_size: .
cdr3_aa: CASSPIQGTGTDTQYF
cdr3_nt: TGTGCCAGCTCACCGATACAGGGGACTGGCACAGATACGCAGTATTTT

d_call: .
v_call: TRBV2
j_call: TRBJ2-4
clone_size: few
cdr3_aa: CASSDDAGTQKNIQYF
cdr3_nt: TGTGCCAGCAGTGATGATGCCGGGACTCAAAAAAACATTCAGTACTTC

d_call: TRBD1
v_call: TRBV7-2
j_call: TRBJ2-7
clone_size: .
cdr3_aa: CASSLARVSTGGARNEQYF
cdr3_nt: TGTGCCAGCAGCTTAGCAAGGGTGTCGACAGGGGGCGCTAGGAACGAGCAGTACTTC

d_call: TRBD2
v_call: TRBV30
j_call: TRBJ2-3
clone_size: .
cdr3_aa: CAWSGGRGDTQYF
cdr3_nt: TGTGCCTGGAGTGGCGGGAGGGGGGATACGCAGTATTTT

d_call: TRBD1
v_call: TRBV5-1
j_call: TRBJ2-7
clone_size: .
cdr3_aa: CASSFGTGIIYEQYF
cdr3_nt: TGCGCCAGCAGCTTTGGGACAGGGATAATCTACGAGCAGTACTTC

d_call: .
v_call: TRBV29-1
j_call: TRBJ1-1
clone_size: few
cdr3_aa: CSAWRNTEAFF
cdr3_nt: TGCAGCGCTTGGAGGAACACTGAAGCTTTCTTT

d_call: .
v_call: TRBV5-1
j_call: TRBJ1-2
clone_size: .
cdr3_aa: CASRNWTGSYGYTF
cdr3_nt: TGCGCCAGCAGAAATTGGACTGGAAGCTATGGCTACACCTTC

d_call: .
v_call: TRBV7-2
j_call: TRBJ1-5
clone_size: .
cdr3_aa: CASGPINQPQHF
cdr3_nt: TGTGCCAGCGGGCCGATCAATCAGCCCCAGCATTTT

d_call: .
v_call: TRBV5-6
j_call: TRBJ2-3
clone_size: few
cdr3_aa: CASSLTGGGGQYF
cdr3_nt: TGTGCCAGCAGCTTGACAGGGGGGGGTGGGCAGTATTTT

d_call: .
v_call: TRBV6-1
j_call: TRBJ2-6
clone_size: .
cdr3_aa: CASSYVSGANVLTF
cdr3_nt: TGTGCCAGCAGTTATGTCTCTGGGGCCAACGTCCTGACTTTC

d_call: .
v_call: TRBV6-5
j_call: TRBJ2-2
clone_size: .
cdr3_aa: CASTITWPNTGELFF
cdr3_nt: TGTGCCAGCACCATTACCTGGCCAAACACCGGGGAGCTGTTTTTT

d_call: .
v_call: TRBV5-4
j_call: TRBJ1-1
clone_size: few
cdr3_aa: CASSSKGVPEAFF
cdr3_nt: TGTGCCAGCAGCTCTAAAGGGGTCCCTGAAGCTTTCTTT

d_call: TRBD1
v_call: TRBV13
j_call: TRBJ2-3
clone_size: .
cdr3_aa: CASSPTTGGRTDTQYF
cdr3_nt: TGTGCCAGCAGCCCCACCACAGGGGGACGGACAGATACGCAGTATTTT

d_call: TRBD1
v_call: TRBV28
j_call: TRBJ1-5
clone_size: .
cdr3_aa: CASRGGTGRKPQHF
cdr3_nt: TGTGCCAGCAGGGGAGGGACAGGGAGGAAGCCCCAGCATTTT

d_call: .
v_call: TRBV2
j_call: TRBJ2-3
clone_size: .
cdr3_aa: CASSEGATDTQYF
cdr3_nt: TGTGCCAGCAGTGAAGGAGCCACAGATACGCAGTATTTT

d_call: .
v_call: TRBV5-6
j_call: TRBJ2-7
clone_size: .
cdr3_aa: CASSLTSGIFYEQYF
cdr3_nt: TGTGCCAGCAGCTTGACGTCAGGGATTTTCTACGAGCAGTACTTC

d_call: TRBD1
v_call: TRBV2
j_call: TRBJ1-2
clone_size: .
cdr3_aa: CASREKRTGGYGYTF
cdr3_nt: TGTGCCAGCAGGGAAAAAAGGACAGGTGGCTATGGCTACACCTTC

d_call: .
v_call: TRBV2
j_call: TRBJ2-1
clone_size: .
cdr3_aa: CASSNLYNEQFF
cdr3_nt: TGTGCCAGCAGTAACTTGTACAATGAGCAGTTCTTC

d_call: .
v_call: TRBV6-1
j_call: TRBJ1-5
clone_size: once
cdr3_aa: CAIWDTSNQPQHF
cdr3_nt: TGTGCCATCTGGGACACTAGCAATCAGCCCCAGCATTTT

d_call: TRBD2
v_call: TRBV5-4
j_call: TRBJ2-7
clone_size: .
cdr3_aa: CASSPAGLGASYEQYF
cdr3_nt: TGTGCCAGCAGCCCGGCGGGACTAGGAGCATCCTACGAGCAGTACTTC

d_call: .
v_call: TRBV6-1
j_call: TRBJ2-5
clone_size: once
cdr3_aa: CASSEALISSETQYF
cdr3_nt: TGTGCCAGCAGTGAAGCTCTGATTAGCTCAGAGACCCAGTACTTC

d_call: TRBD1
v_call: TRBV2
j_call: TRBJ2-1
clone_size: .
cdr3_aa: CASSRGRGLNNEQFF
cdr3_nt: TGTGCCAGCAGCCGGGGTAGGGGGCTGAACAATGAGCAGTTCTTC

d_call: TRBD2
v_call: TRBV5-1
j_call: TRBJ2-5
clone_size: .
cdr3_aa: CASSFPGLAEETQYF
cdr3_nt: TGCGCCAGCAGCTTCCCGGGACTAGCGGAAGAGACCCAGTACTTC

d_call: TRBD1
v_call: TRBV18
j_call: TRBJ2-5
clone_size: .
cdr3_aa: CASSPRKGAGWETQYF
cdr3_nt: TGTGCCAGCTCACCACGTAAGGGGGCCGGATGGGAGACCCAGTACTTC